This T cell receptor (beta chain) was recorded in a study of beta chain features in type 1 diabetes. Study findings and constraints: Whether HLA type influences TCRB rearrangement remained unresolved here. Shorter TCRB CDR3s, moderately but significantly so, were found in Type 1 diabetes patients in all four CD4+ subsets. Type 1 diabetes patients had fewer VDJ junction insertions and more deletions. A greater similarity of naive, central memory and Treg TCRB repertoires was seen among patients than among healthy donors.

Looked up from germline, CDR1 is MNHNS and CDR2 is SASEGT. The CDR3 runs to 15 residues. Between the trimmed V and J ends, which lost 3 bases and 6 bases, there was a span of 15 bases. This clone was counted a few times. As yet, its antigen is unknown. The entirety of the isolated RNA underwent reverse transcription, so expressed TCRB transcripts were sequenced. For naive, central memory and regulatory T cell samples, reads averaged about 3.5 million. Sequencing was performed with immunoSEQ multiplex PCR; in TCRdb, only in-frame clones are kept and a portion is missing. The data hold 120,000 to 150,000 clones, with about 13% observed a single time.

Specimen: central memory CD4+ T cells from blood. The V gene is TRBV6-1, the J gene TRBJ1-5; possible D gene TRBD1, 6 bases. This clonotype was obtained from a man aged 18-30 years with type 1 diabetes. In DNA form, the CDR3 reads TGTGCCAGCAGTGAGGTTGACAGGTCTCGTCAGCCCCAGCATTTT. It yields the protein CASSEVDRSRQPQHF.